What follows describes a single TCR beta chain. Its matching antigen is unknown. Assay used: immunoSEQ multiplex PCR; TCRdb lists only in-frame clones, some missing. The top ten clones hold over 8% of a sample with about 150,000 clones, about nine tenths of them seen once. This sample stems from a study of T cell responses to AZD1222 COVID-19 vaccine. Study outcomes and limitations: Spike-specific TCRs gained breadth and depth after people received two AZD1222 doses. Spike as a whole was targeted by vaccine-associated CD4 TCRs, dominant at 160-218 and 743-854.

Combined were second doses at about 4 or about 12 weeks. This CDR3 has 11 amino acids. With 4 bases removed from V and 4 bases from J, the gap between germline ends came to 3 bases. Germline assignment: CDR1 KGHSH and CDR2 LQKENI. The sequencing here drew on peripheral blood, taken 28 days after the second AZD1222 dose. The sequence came from an adult who received the AZD1222 COVID-19 vaccine. The gene calls are TRBV18 and TRBJ2-3; D uncertain. The CDR3: CASSRADTQYF. DNA for the CDR3: TGTGCCAGCTCACGGGCAGATACGCAGTATTTT.